The clone carrying this T cell receptor beta chain was observed once. The antigen is undetermined. This entry comes from a study of cytotoxic CD8 clonotypes in ibrutinib-treated CLL. Study-level findings and limits: Public clonotypes, found uncommonly, either contracted or stayed stable on treatment.

Only in-frame clones appear in the TCRdb table, and some are missing; sequencing was by immunoSEQ multiplex PCR. The repertoire includes about 92,000 clones, around 77% of them detected once, and about 22% sits in the top ten. The CDR3 totals 14 residues. V trimming: 4 bases; J trimming: 5 bases; junction bases outside the gene matches: 3. Germline V lookup: CDR1 SGHVS, CDR2 FQNEAQ. This sequence originates from a human donor with chronic lymphocytic leukemia. V usage is TRBV7-8 and J usage is TRBJ1-5, with 9 bases lining up with TRBD1. Sample: PBMCs, taken after 24 months of ibrutinib treatment. The CDR3 coding sequence is TGTGCCAGCAGCTCCCGGACAGGGGATCAGCCCCAGCATTTT. It yields the protein CASSSRTGDQPQHF.